Presented here are 26 T cell receptor beta chains from one specimen sequenced in a study of OX40 agonist ivuxolimab in advanced cancers. Some clones are missing from TCRdb's copy, which holds only in-frame ones; the method was immunoSEQ multiplex PCR. The table records 60,000 to 100,000 clones, 75% to 90% of them present only once. Sequenced material: CD4+ or CD8+ T cells sorted from blood, taken in a trial of the OX40 agonist ivuxolimab. The receptors come from an adult with an advanced solid tumor such as melanoma, head and neck, liver or kidney cancer.

The chain uses TRBV6-6 and TRBJ2-7, with D perhaps matching TRBD2 (6 bases). The CDR3 is 15 residues long. The germline CDR1 and CDR2 sequences are MNHNY and SVGAGI (reference sequence). V lost 0 bases, J lost 4 bases, and 13 bases lay in between. This chain's CDR3 is CASSYSARERYEQYF. In nucleotides, the CDR3 is TGTGCCAGCAGTTACTCCGCCCGGGAGAGGTACGAGCAGTACTTC.

V and J are TRBV7-3 and TRBJ2-3, with 9 positions matching TRBD2. In germline, CDR1 is SGHTA, CDR2 FQGTGA. Germline trimming cut 5 bases from V and 12 bases from J; bases unmatched to any gene: 9. There are 13 residues in the CDR3. In nucleotides, the CDR3 is TGTGCCAGCAGCGGATCCGGGACTAGCTTCCAGTATTTT. As protein: CASSGSGTSFQYF.

The CDR3 sequence is CASNSLGQTNEKLFF. CDR3 DNA sequence: TGTGCCAGCAACTCACTGGGACAGACAAATGAAAAACTGTTTTTT. The rearrangement joins TRBV6-1 to TRBJ1-4, with TRBD1 identical over 7 bases. Losses at the gene ends were 7 bases for V and 5 bases for J; bases not matched to a gene: 10. The V gene's germline CDR1 is MNHNS and CDR2 SASEGT. The CDR3 is 15 residues long.

The chain is built from TRBV9 and TRBJ2-5; either TRBD1 or TRBD2 may fit D (5 bases each). The CDR3 is made up of 16 amino acids. The V gene lost 4 bases and the J gene lost 5 bases, with 21 bases spanning the gap. The V gene's germline CDR1 is SGDLS and CDR2 YYNGEE. This CDR3 is CASSPRDRLGVETQYF. CDR3 DNA sequence: TGTGCCAGCAGCCCACGGGACCGCTTGGGGGTTGAGACCCAGTACTTC. Full variable domain (outside the CDR3, taken from reference TRBV9 and TRBJ2-5): DSGVTQTPKHLITATGQRVTLRCSPRSGDLSVYWYQQSLDQGLQFLIQYYNGEERAKGNILERFSAQQFPDLHSELNLSSLELGDSALYFCASSPRDRLGVETQYFGPGTRLLVL.

This chain uses TRBV14 with TRBJ2-1, with 12 bases aligning to TRBD2. Unmatched junction bases numbered 9, after V lost 4 bases and J lost 14 bases. Per the germline V gene, CDR1 is SGHDN and CDR2 is FVKESK. CDR3 length: 14 residues. CDR3 residues: CASSLSGLAGLEFF. The DNA for the CDR3 is TGTGCCAGCAGCCTATCGGGACTAGCGGGCTTAGAGTTCTTC.

The CDR3 sequence is CASSGARATGELFF. Written as DNA, the CDR3 is TGTGCCAGTAGTGGCGCCAGGGCGACCGGGGAGCTGTTTTTT. The rearrangement joins TRBV19 to TRBJ2-2, with a possible D match to TRBD1 (5 bases). Between the trimmed V and J ends, which lost 5 bases and 5 bases, there was a span of 12 bases. Germline values: CDR1 LNHDA, CDR2 SQIVND (reference sequence). The CDR3 runs to 14 residues. Supplemented by reference TRBV19 and TRBJ2-2, the full variable domain reads DGGITQSPKYLFRKEGQNVTLSCEQNLNHDAMYWYRQDPGQGLRLIYYSQIVNDFQKGDIAEGYSVSREKKESFPLTVTSAQKNPTAFYLCASSGARATGELFFGEGSRLTVL.

The chain couples TRBV2 to TRBJ1-1; D ambiguous. V shed 8 bases and J shed 1 base, with 8 bases lying between them. The CDR3 is 12 amino acids. The V gene's germline CDR1 is SNHLY and CDR2 FYNNEI. The CDR3: CASGERNTEAFF. CDR3 DNA sequence: TGTGCCAGCGGGGAGAGGAACACTGAAGCTTTCTTT.

The V and J genes are TRBV6-6 and TRBJ1-2; 7 nucleotides agree with TRBD1. This CDR3 is 13 amino acids long. The germline V gene has CDR1 MNHNY and CDR2 SVGAGI (reference sequence). The V and J ends lost 4 bases and 7 bases, in that order; junction bases with no gene match: 6. The CDR3 here is CASSSQGLIGYTF. The CDR3 nucleotides are TGTGCCAGCAGTTCACAGGGGCTCATTGGCTACACCTTC.

V is TRBV2 and J is TRBJ2-7, with 9 bases that match TRBD2. CDR3 length: 16 residues. The germline V gene has CDR1 SNHLY and CDR2 FYNNEI. The V and J ends lost 7 bases and 6 bases, in that order; junction bases with no gene match: 16. CDR3 DNA: TGTGCCAGCATGGGGCGGGGGGGCCATGCTTACTTCGAGCAGTACTTC. It specifies CASMGRGGHAYFEQYF.

The chain has TRBV4-1 and TRBJ1-1, with unresolved D. CDR1 is MGHRA and CDR2 is YSYEKL in the germline V gene. The CDR3 loop spans 14 amino acids. V lost 8 bases and J 1 base, leaving 14 bases between the germline ends. CDR3: CASDSGWANTEAFF. The CDR3 coding sequence is TGCGCCAGCGACTCCGGGTGGGCGAACACTGAAGCTTTCTTT.

V and J are TRBV18 and TRBJ2-1; tentative D call: TRBD2 (6 bases). The germline V gene encodes CDR1 KGHSH and CDR2 LQKENI. There are 16 residues in the CDR3. Trimming took off 6 bases at V and 5 bases at J, with 20 bases between the two ends. The CDR3 reads CASSFFTSRSNNEQFF. The CDR3 coding sequence is TGTGCCAGCTCCTTTTTTACTAGCCGATCTAACAATGAGCAGTTCTTC.

In DNA, the CDR3 is TGTGCCAGCTCAACAGCGAGCTCTGGAAACACCATATATTTT. Translation: CASSTASSGNTIYF. The V and J genes are TRBV18 and TRBJ1-3; D call uncertain. The CDR3 sequence is 14 residues long. Germline V CDR1 and CDR2: KGHSH, LQKENI. V was clipped by 5 bases and J by 0 bases, with 8 bases between them.

This clone has just one count. The chain is built from TRBV6-1 and TRBJ1-2; TRBD1 matches at 7 bases. The CDR3 covers 13 residues. Trimming removed 6 bases from V and 5 bases from J; junction bases left unmatched: 6. Germline loops: CDR1 MNHNS, CDR2 SASEGT. Here the CDR3 DNA reads TGTGCCAGCAGGAACGACAGGGCTTATGGCTACACCTTC. This codes for CASRNDRAYGYTF.

The chain joins TRBV27 to TRBJ1-1, with D perhaps TRBD1 (5 bases). The germline V gene has CDR1 MNHEY and CDR2 SMNVEV (reference sequence). Trimming removed 3 bases at V and 8 bases at J, with 16 bases between. The CDR3 consists of 14 residues. The CDR3 bases are TGTGCCAGCAGTTTGCACTTCGGGACGGAGGAAGCTTTCTTT. This translates into CASSLHFGTEEAFF.

CDR3 sequence reads: CAWSVATGAGYTF. The CDR3 region has the DNA TGTGCCTGGAGTGTGGCGACAGGGGCTGGCTACACCTTC. This chain joins TRBV30 and TRBJ1-2, with 8 bases identical to TRBD1. V was clipped by 0 bases and J by 7 bases; unmatched bases: 4. Germline assignment: CDR1 GTSNPN and CDR2 SVGIG (reference sequence). CDR3 length: 13 residues.

The chain recombines TRBV5-1 with TRBJ2-1; 7 bases map to TRBD2. There are 16 residues in the CDR3. The germline V gene has CDR1 SGHRS and CDR2 YFSETQ. Losses at the gene ends were 0 bases for V and 7 bases for J; bases not matched to a gene: 10. The CDR3 bases are TGCGCCAGCAGCTTGGCAATGACTAGCATACCTAATGAGCAGTTCTTC. This codes for CASSLAMTSIPNEQFF.

This chain connects TRBV5-4 to TRBJ2-1, with D maybe TRBD2 (6 bases). CDR1 is SGHNT and CDR2 is YYREEE in the germline V gene (reference sequence). Trimming shortened V by 5 bases and J by 4 bases, and 16 bases separated the two germline ends. The CDR3 runs to 15 residues. The CDR3 sequence is CASRPFGSGYNEQFF. The CDR3 DNA reads TGTGCCAGCAGGCCCTTCGGGAGCGGTTACAATGAGCAGTTCTTC.

The gene calls are TRBV18 and TRBJ2-1; D ambiguous. The CDR3 has 14 residues. Trimming removed 3 bases at V and 6 bases at J, with 12 bases between. Germline V lookup: CDR1 KGHSH, CDR2 LQKENI. The CDR3 is CASSPMDGPNEQFF. In DNA form, the CDR3 reads TGTGCCAGCTCACCCATGGACGGTCCCAATGAGCAGTTCTTC.

The CDR3 loop reads CASSPRQTQETQYF. The CDR3 nucleotides read TGTGCCAGCTCACCAAGACAGACTCAAGAGACCCAGTACTTC. The rearrangement links TRBV18 to TRBJ2-5, with D tentatively TRBD1 (5 bases). Trimming took off 2 bases at V and 2 bases at J, with 9 bases between the two ends. Looked up from germline, CDR1 is KGHSH and CDR2 is LQKENI. CDR3 length: 14 residues.

CDR3: CASSEPGGGGETQYF. CDR3 DNA sequence: TGTGCCAGCAGTGAACCAGGGGGCGGGGGAGAGACCCAGTACTTC. This chain links TRBV25-1 with TRBJ2-5, with D perhaps TRBD1 (8 bases). The CDR3 spans 15 residues. With 2 bases removed from V and 4 bases from J, the gap between germline ends came to 14 bases. CDR1 MGHDK and CDR2 SYGVNS come from the germline V gene.

The rearrangement joins TRBV10-3 to TRBJ2-7, with 7 bases fitting TRBD1. The germline V gene has CDR1 ENHRY and CDR2 SYGVKD. CDR3 size: 14 residues. J was trimmed by 3 bases and V by 4 bases; bases with no gene match: 6. The CDR3 nucleotides read TGTGCCATCAGTGCCGGGACAGTTAGCTACGAGCAGTACTTC. This gives the protein CAISAGTVSYEQYF.

This chain joins TRBV7-2 and TRBJ2-2; D tentatively fits TRBD1 or TRBD2 (5 bases each). Trimming removed 4 bases from V and 2 bases from J, with 17 bases in between. Germline CDR1 is SGHTA and CDR2 is FQGNSA. The CDR3 covers 17 residues. The CDR3 bases are TGTGCCAGCAGCTCCCGGGACGGGACGGATAACACCGGGGAGCTGTTTTTT. Its protein product is CASSSRDGTDNTGELFF.

This chain joins TRBV18 and TRBJ1-1; D possibly corresponds to TRBD1 (5 bases). The ends were cut back, 0 bases at V and 5 bases at J, with 13 bases in the middle. The germline gives CDR1 KGHSH, CDR2 LQKENI. The CDR3 loop spans 15 amino acids. CDR3 in amino acids: CASSPPQGSRTEAFF. Written as DNA, the CDR3 is TGTGCCAGCTCACCACCTCAGGGATCTCGAACTGAAGCTTTCTTT.

The chain joins TRBV29-1 to TRBJ2-1, with 11 nucleotides matching TRBD2. V shed 1 base and J 2 bases; nucleotides not matched to a gene: 1. Germline V gene data show CDR1 as SQVTM and CDR2 as ANQGSEA. The CDR3 has 15 amino acids. CDR3: CSVEGLAGTYNEQFF. The CDR3 DNA reads as TGCAGCGTTGAAGGACTAGCGGGGACCTACAATGAGCAGTTCTTC.

V and J are TRBV5-1 and TRBJ1-4; D call uncertain. From germline, CDR1 is SGHRS and CDR2 YFSETQ. There are 16 residues in the CDR3. Trimming shortened V by 3 bases and J by 5 bases, and 17 bases separated the two germline ends. The CDR3 DNA follows: TGCGCCAGCAGCTCGGTACCTTCCGTGCCCAATGAAAAACTGTTTTTT. As protein: CASSSVPSVPNEKLFF.

This chain connects TRBV28 to TRBJ1-5; D gene ambiguous. Germline CDR1 and CDR2: MDHEN and SYDVKM. The CDR3 runs 14 residues. V shed 2 bases and J shed 4 bases, with 9 bases lying between them. CDR3 amino acids: CASSLSTDNQPQHF. The CDR3 nucleotides read TGTGCCAGCAGTTTAAGTACAGATAATCAGCCCCAGCATTTT.